This paragraph covers one T cell receptor (beta chain) sequence. The data are from a study of Tregs in tolerant kidney transplant recipients. The CDR3 is 15 residues long. V was shortened by 3 bases and J by 0 bases, with 10 bases between the two germline ends. CDR1 and CDR2 (germline): MNHEY, SMNVEV (reference sequence). The repertoire was sequenced with immunoSEQ multiplex PCR; TCRdb's copy has only in-frame clones and lacks some. This sample has 80,000 to 90,000 clones, with 85% to 95% found just once. The rearrangement uses TRBV27 and TRBJ2-3; D may be TRBD1 or TRBD2 (5 bases each). The sample comprised CD8+ T cells from blood. The source of this sequence is a human donor in good health. As DNA, the CDR3 is TGTGCCAGCAGTTTCACCGGGGCTAGCACAGATACGCAGTATTTT. Amino acid sequence: CASSFTGASTDTQYF.